This is a list of T cell receptor beta chains from one sample in a study of cytomegalovirus exposure and HLA in healthy donors. Clones were read by immunoSEQ multiplex PCR, and TCRdb kept only the in-frame ones, dropping some. The sample includes some 340,000 clones, approximately 86% of them seen just once. The specimen sequenced was PBMCs. The receptor source for this set is a woman between 25 and 40 years old in good health and CMV-seropositive. The CDR3 runs from the conserved cysteine through the conserved F or W. Fields, in order: D gene, J gene, V gene, clone size, CDR3 protein, CDR3 DNA. D genes are given only for firm matches. The size entry is marked missing in some rows and otherwise reads once, few, many or a size class.

d_gene: TRBD2; j_gene: TRBJ2-3; v_gene: TRBV7-6; abundance: .; CDR3aa: CASSLASGVFSDTQYF; CDR3nt: TGTGCCAGCAGCTTGGCTAGCGGGGTGTTCTCAGATACGCAGTATTTT
d_gene: TRBD2; j_gene: TRBJ2-2; v_gene: TRBV5-1; abundance: .; CDR3aa: CASSFAGGTGELFF; CDR3nt: TGCGCCAGCAGCTTTGCGGGAGGCACCGGGGAGCTGTTTTTT
d_gene: TRBD1; j_gene: TRBJ1-2; v_gene: TRBV5-6; abundance: .; CDR3aa: CASSFTGAATNYGYTF; CDR3nt: TGTGCCAGCAGCTTTACAGGGGCCGCTACTAACTATGGCTACACCTTC
d_gene: .; j_gene: TRBJ2-7; v_gene: TRBV18; abundance: .; CDR3aa: CASSPPAGAHEQYF; CDR3nt: TGTGCCAGCTCACCACCGGCAGGGGCCCACGAGCAGTACTTC
d_gene: TRBD1; j_gene: TRBJ1-2; v_gene: TRBV15; abundance: few; CDR3aa: CATSGGTANYGYTF; CDR3nt: TGTGCCACCAGCGGCGGGACAGCGAACTATGGCTACACCTTC
d_gene: .; j_gene: TRBJ2-2; v_gene: TRBV5-1; abundance: .; CDR3aa: CASKDNAGVNTGELFF; CDR3nt: TGCGCCAGCAAAGATAACGCAGGGGTGAACACCGGGGAGCTGTTTTTT
d_gene: TRBD1; j_gene: TRBJ2-2; v_gene: TRBV29-1; abundance: .; CDR3aa: CSVPGQGVFTNTGELFF; CDR3nt: TGCAGCGTCCCGGGACAGGGGGTATTTACGAACACCGGGGAGCTGTTTTTT
d_gene: TRBD2; j_gene: TRBJ2-1; v_gene: TRBV5-4; abundance: .; CDR3aa: CASSLVRLAGDPNEQFF; CDR3nt: TGTGCCAGCAGCTTGGTAAGACTAGCGGGGGACCCGAATGAGCAGTTCTTC
d_gene: .; j_gene: TRBJ1-5; v_gene: TRBV7-8; abundance: .; CDR3aa: CASSLDVQPQHF; CDR3nt: TGTGCCAGCAGCTTAGACGTCCAGCCCCAGCATTTT
d_gene: .; j_gene: TRBJ1-1; v_gene: TRBV7-8; abundance: .; CDR3aa: CASSLPQGNTEAFF; CDR3nt: TGTGCCAGCAGCTTACCACAGGGGAACACTGAAGCTTTCTTT
d_gene: TRBD2; j_gene: TRBJ2-7; v_gene: TRBV6-6; abundance: .; CDR3aa: CASSSTSGSMVEQYF; CDR3nt: TGTGCCAGCAGTTCTACTAGCGGGAGCATGGTCGAGCAGTACTTC
d_gene: TRBD1; j_gene: TRBJ1-2; v_gene: TRBV7-2; abundance: .; CDR3aa: CASSLGQVNYGYTF; CDR3nt: TGTGCCAGCAGCCTGGGACAGGTTAACTATGGCTACACCTTC
d_gene: .; j_gene: TRBJ1-5; v_gene: TRBV7-9; abundance: .; CDR3aa: CASSWQGSNQPQHF; CDR3nt: TGTGCCAGCAGCTGGCAGGGGAGTAATCAGCCCCAGCATTTT
d_gene: .; j_gene: TRBJ2-1; v_gene: TRBV4-2; abundance: once; CDR3aa: CASSQGVVGISSYNEQFF; CDR3nt: TGTGCCAGCAGCCAAGGCGTTGTGGGGATTAGCTCCTACAATGAGCAGTTCTTC
d_gene: TRBD1; j_gene: TRBJ2-2; v_gene: TRBV19; abundance: few; CDR3aa: CASNSGTGFTGELFF; CDR3nt: TGTGCCAGTAATTCCGGGACAGGGTTCACCGGGGAGCTGTTTTTT
d_gene: .; j_gene: TRBJ2-7; v_gene: TRBV9; abundance: .; CDR3aa: CASSVDDYSYEQYF; CDR3nt: TGTGCCAGCAGCGTAGATGACTACTCCTACGAGCAGTACTTC
d_gene: TRBD1; j_gene: TRBJ2-7; v_gene: TRBV4-1; abundance: .; CDR3aa: CASSLLPGQENYEQYF; CDR3nt: TGCGCCAGCAGCCTCCTACCGGGACAGGAAAACTACGAGCAGTACTTC
d_gene: .; j_gene: TRBJ2-7; v_gene: TRBV28; abundance: .; CDR3aa: CASSGGPTGYEQYF; CDR3nt: TGTGCCAGCAGTGGGGGACCGACCGGCTACGAGCAGTACTTC
d_gene: .; j_gene: TRBJ2-7; v_gene: TRBV28; abundance: .; CDR3aa: CASSVHGSSYEQYF; CDR3nt: TGTGCCAGCAGTGTCCATGGGAGCTCCTACGAGCAGTACTTC
d_gene: .; j_gene: TRBJ1-1; v_gene: TRBV27; abundance: .; CDR3aa: CASSLSGGLINTEAFF; CDR3nt: TGTGCCAGCAGTTTATCCGGGGGCCTCATAAACACTGAAGCTTTCTTT
d_gene: .; j_gene: TRBJ1-3; v_gene: TRBV2; abundance: .; CDR3aa: CASSEEGTSGNTIYF; CDR3nt: TGTGCCAGCAGTGAGGAGGGGACATCTGGAAACACCATATATTTT
d_gene: .; j_gene: TRBJ1-5; v_gene: TRBV14; abundance: .; CDR3aa: CASSQAGANQPQHF; CDR3nt: TGTGCCAGCAGCCAAGCGGGGGCTAATCAGCCCCAGCATTTT
d_gene: .; j_gene: TRBJ1-2; v_gene: TRBV7-8; abundance: .; CDR3aa: CASSLGQLYGYTF; CDR3nt: TGTGCCAGCAGCCTCGGACAGCTCTATGGCTACACCTTC
d_gene: .; j_gene: TRBJ1-3; v_gene: TRBV5-6; abundance: .; CDR3aa: CASSSRGSGNTIYF; CDR3nt: TGTGCCAGCAGCTCCAGGGGCTCTGGAAACACCATATATTTT
d_gene: .; j_gene: TRBJ2-5; v_gene: TRBV7-9; abundance: once; CDR3aa: CASSLVSGQETQYF; CDR3nt: TGTGCCAGCAGCTTAGTTTCAGGTCAAGAGACCCAGTACTTC
d_gene: TRBD1; j_gene: TRBJ2-7; v_gene: TRBV4-1; abundance: .; CDR3aa: CASSQDLGTGYYEQYF; CDR3nt: TGCGCCAGCAGCCAAGATCTTGGGACAGGTTACTACGAGCAGTACTTC
d_gene: TRBD1; j_gene: TRBJ2-2; v_gene: TRBV7-8; abundance: .; CDR3aa: CASSPRQGAYGELFF; CDR3nt: TGTGCCAGCAGCCCAAGACAGGGGGCGTACGGGGAGCTGTTTTTT
d_gene: .; j_gene: TRBJ1-5; v_gene: TRBV6-1; abundance: .; CDR3aa: CASSEARFHLNQPQHF; CDR3nt: TGTGCCAGCAGTGAAGCGCGGTTTCACCTAAATCAGCCCCAGCATTTT
d_gene: .; j_gene: TRBJ2-2; v_gene: TRBV29-1; abundance: .; CDR3aa: CSVVRETGELFF; CDR3nt: TGCAGCGTTGTCCGGGAAACCGGGGAGCTGTTTTTT